The TCR beta chain under discussion was sequenced for a study of blood T cell repertoires in COVID-19. With V trimmed by 4 bases and J by 1 base, 15 bases remained unmatched. This CDR3 comprises 18 residues. CDR1 and CDR2 (germline): MNHNS, SASEGT. Produced via immunoSEQ multiplex PCR; TCRdb's table is partial and in-frame only. The sample has under 200,000 clones, approximately 80% seen once. The rearrangement uses TRBV6-1 and TRBJ2-7, with TRBD1 identical over 8 bases. Sequencing was carried out using peripheral blood. The source of this sequence is a woman aged 60 to 75 with acute or convalescent COVID-19. CDR3: CASSGGQGAGFRSYEQYF. The DNA of the CDR3 is TGTGCCAGCAGTGGCGGACAGGGCGCAGGGTTTCGTTCCTACGAGCAGTACTTC.